In its sample, the clone carrying this T cell receptor beta chain was seen many times. Its cognate antigen is unknown. The entry originates in a study of blood T cells in healthy people across ages. Study in general: Researchers report that template switching captured about one barcoded beta molecule per two T cells. Study-wide results and limits: Among T cells, TCR beta diversity per million cells dropped roughly linearly as age rose.

With a J-beta primer mix and a sample-barcoded 5' primer, a second PCR ran roughly 6 to 11 cycles. TCRdb passed the 5' RACE reads through MiXCR, listing each CDR3 protein once. The repertoire holds 1.5 million to 2 million distinct CDR3 sequences, with roughly 30% as singletons. Peripheral blood was drawn, approximately 9.7 milliliters per donor. There were at least 6 micrograms of total RNA extracted from every sample. This sequence originates from a woman aged 25 to 39 in good health. The sample taken for sequencing was blood.

The DNA for the CDR3 is TGTGCCAGCAGCCGGGTGGGCTATGGCTACACCTTC. It translates to CASSRVGYGYTF. The chain links TRBV11-2 to TRBJ1-2, with D hard to call. The V gene's germline CDR1 is SGHAT and CDR2 FQNNGV. This CDR3 spans 12 amino acids. Trimming took off 5 bases at V and 4 bases at J, with 8 bases between the two ends.